This note documents a single TCR beta chain sequence. In this sample, this clonotype turned up many times. No cognate antigen has been identified for it. No base quality values were provided; no much bigger clone lies one nucleotide off. This sample stems from a study of T-cell memory formation after mild COVID-19 (dated by TCRdb to the early 2020s). As for the study more broadly: TCR sequence clusters from the two donors were found to be largely donor specific. In a couple of donors, T-cell clones that expanded and contracted after mild COVID-19 were followed by sequencing TCRalpha and TCRbeta repertoires longitudinally. Two young, previously healthy adult volunteers made up the cohort, one male and one female.

Ficoll-Paque density gradient centrifugation was the method used to isolate PBMCs. Points the paper makes about the study in general: Contracting CD4+ clones appeared mostly in the CM and EM memory subsets, whereas CD8+ clones were enriched in EMRA. The study covered only a couple of mild cases, and larger cohorts including severe cases with pre-infection samples were considered necessary. The detection of some responding clones in pre-infection memory suggests that pre-existing cross-reactive memory T cells joined the SARS-CoV-2 response. SARS-CoV-2 specificity of the second-wave clones peaking on day 37 was not confirmed. From day 15 to 85, contracting clones showed balanced CD4/CD8 phenotypes, whereas a second wave of clones that expanded from day 15 to 37 leaned towards CD4+.

This sample was sequenced with an Illumina NovaSeq 6000. Using 5'RACE with constant-segment primers, TCRalpha and TCRbeta cDNA libraries were constructed, with sample barcodes and unique molecular identifiers added in the process. RNA was extracted from every sample with Trizol reagent. Library amplification was performed in two PCR steps, and a second sample barcode and Illumina TruSeq adapters were introduced in the second step. The libraries were sequenced on an Illumina NovaSeq using 2 x 150 bp paired-end reads. The authors' analysis ran thus. The reads were demultiplexed and collapsed into UMI-guided consensus sequences using migec v1.2.7. Using mixcr v2.1.11, UMI consensuses were aligned to TRA and TRB V and J templates and then assembled into clonotypes. A clonotype was counted as expanded or contracted only if both edgeR and NoisET called the change significant, with noise models trained on biological replicates. For edgeR calls, the cutoffs were a false discovery rate-adjusted p below 0.01 and a log2 fold-change threshold of 1. As an exploratory analysis of dynamics, max-normalized trajectories of the 1000 most abundant clonotypes were examined with PCA combined with hierarchical clustering. Each responding clone was given a CD4 or CD8 phenotype based on the CD4+ and CD8+ repertoires, which had been sequenced separately. TCRdb reworked the public reads: Q25 trimming with fastp, MiXCR clone assembly, productive beta chains retained. Entries are consolidated by CDR3 protein sequence, retaining the most common genes and DNA. The V and J calls shown here were made by TCRdb, not taken from the authors' results. The sample contains about 350,000 distinct CDR3 sequences, 14% of them found a single time. The ten biggest clones cover 22% of the sample.

The material sequenced was PBMCs or a T cell subset sorted from them (not recorded which). The receptor comes from a man younger than 30 who had mild COVID-19 (a few samples of this study predate the infection). The sample titles of this study are shuffled in the database, so cell type and time point are left out; the donor was told from shared clones.

The CDR3 corresponds to CAWSFSGASETQYF. The DNA sequence is TGTGCCTGGAGTTTTAGCGGGGCCTCAGAGACCCAGTACTTC. The rearrangement joined TRBV30 to TRBJ2-5, with TRBD2 identical over 8 junction bases. V lost 2 bases and J lost 4 bases, and the count of bases not matched to a germline gene is 6. Spanning cysteine to phenylalanine, the CDR3 consists of 14 amino acids. Of the read, only the CDR3 DNA is kept; its 42 bases are in frame from base 1. Sequences GTSNPN (CDR1) and SVGIG (CDR2) are obtained from the germline V gene (reference sequence).